This record concerns one TCR beta chain sequence. Its matching antigen is unknown. A mixed TRB-A/B primer pool amplified rearranged TRB by multiplex touch-down PCR. TCRdb ran MiXCR on the multiplex PCR reads and lists one entry per CDR3 protein. The data hold roughly 12,000 distinct CDR3 sequences, with around 30% observed a single time. TCR beta rearrangements were amplified from peripheral blood genomic DNA. These data come from a study of T cell repertoires in aging, cancer and after chemotherapy. Study summary: Paired samples before and after chemotherapy came from chronic lymphocytic leukemia patients on fludarabine- or bendamustine-based regimens.

Findings and caveats of the study: In hematological cancer patients, infiltrated lymphoid organs may have impaired thymic emigration or peripheral T cell expansion. In healthy donors, age-related TCR diversity loss mainly reflected lost richness.

This CDR3 has 13 residues. Trimming at V came to 2 bases and at J to 9 bases, leaving 5 bases not matched to a gene. The germline CDR1 and CDR2 sequences are SGHRS and YFSETQ. This sequence joins TRBV5-1 and TRBJ2-1; TRBD1 matches 7 bases. The TCR originated in a human donor with a blood cancer. The specimen was blood. The CDR3 sequence is CASSFLNRGEQFF. The CDR3 nucleotides read TGCGCCAGCAGCTTTCTAAACAGGGGTGAGCAGTTCTTC.